This T cell receptor (beta chain) appears in the sequencing data of a study of CD8 T cells in ankylosing spondylitis. General study findings and limits: Some of these motif variants have turned up before, in reports on reactive arthritis synovial fluid and blood. As reported, disease-linked clones showed significant enrichment in matched ankylosing spondylitis synovial fluid. There was a TCR beta motif, made of several highly homologous variants, that appeared characteristic of ankylosing spondylitis blood.

Making the TCR beta libraries involved quantitative 5'-RACE with molecular barcodes. TCRdb independently ran MiXCR on the 5' RACE reads; one entry per CDR3 protein. The data show some 120,000 distinct CDR3 sequences, about 13% seen once. The germline V and J ends were trimmed by 3 bases and 5 bases, with 17 bases remaining between them. CDR3 length equals 16 residues. Germline CDR1 reads SGHAT; CDR2 reads FQNNGV. There are many counts of this clonotype. Its antigen is undetermined. The V gene is TRBV11-2, the J gene TRBJ2-1; D is unclear. This sequence originates from a female donor with ankylosing spondylitis or in good health (not recorded which). The sample consisted of blood, either unsorted or a sorted T cell fraction (not recorded which). The CDR3 sequence: CASSLAHLLINNEQFF. CDR3 nucleotide sequence: TGTGCCAGCAGCTTGGCCCACCTCTTAATAAACAATGAGCAGTTCTTC.